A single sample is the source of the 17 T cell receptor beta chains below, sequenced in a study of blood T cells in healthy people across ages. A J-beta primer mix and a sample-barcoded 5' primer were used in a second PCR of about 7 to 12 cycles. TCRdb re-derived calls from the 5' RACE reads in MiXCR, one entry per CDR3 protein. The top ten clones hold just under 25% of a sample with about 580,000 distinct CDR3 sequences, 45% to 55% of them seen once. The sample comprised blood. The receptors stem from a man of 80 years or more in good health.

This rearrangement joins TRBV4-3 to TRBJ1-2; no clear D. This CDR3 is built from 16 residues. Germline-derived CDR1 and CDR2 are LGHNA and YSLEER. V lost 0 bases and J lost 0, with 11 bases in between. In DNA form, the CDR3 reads TGCGCCAGCAGCCAAGATGTAGCGGGATCTAACTATGGCTACACCTTC. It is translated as CASSQDVAGSNYGYTF.

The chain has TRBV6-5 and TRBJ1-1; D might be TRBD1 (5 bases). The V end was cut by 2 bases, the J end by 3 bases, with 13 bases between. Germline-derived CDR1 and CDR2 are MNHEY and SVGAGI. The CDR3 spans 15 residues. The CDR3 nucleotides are TGTGCCAGCAGTTACGGGGCGGGCGGAGACACTGAAGCTTTCTTT. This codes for CASSYGAGGDTEAFF.

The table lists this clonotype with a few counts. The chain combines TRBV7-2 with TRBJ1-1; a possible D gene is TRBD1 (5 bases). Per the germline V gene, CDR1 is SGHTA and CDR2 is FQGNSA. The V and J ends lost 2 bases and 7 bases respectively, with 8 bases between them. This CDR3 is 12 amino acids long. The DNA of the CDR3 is TGTGCCAGCAGCTTAATCAGGGATGAAGCTTTCTTT. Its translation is CASSLIRDEAFF.

In DNA form, the CDR3 reads TGCGCCAGCAGCTTCCGGGACGGCACCGGGGAGCTGTTTTTT. Translation gives CASSFRDGTGELFF. The chain carries TRBV5-1 and TRBJ2-2; D may correspond to TRBD1 or TRBD2 (5 bases each). The CDR3 is made up of 14 amino acids. CDR1 SGHRS and CDR2 YFSETQ come from the germline V gene. Trimming removed 2 bases at V and 4 bases at J, with 9 bases between.

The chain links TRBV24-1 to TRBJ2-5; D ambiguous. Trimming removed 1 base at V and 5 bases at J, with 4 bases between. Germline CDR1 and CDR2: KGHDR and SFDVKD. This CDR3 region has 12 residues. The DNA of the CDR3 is TGTGCCACCAGTGATTTAATGGAGACCCAGTACTTC. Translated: CATSDLMETQYF.

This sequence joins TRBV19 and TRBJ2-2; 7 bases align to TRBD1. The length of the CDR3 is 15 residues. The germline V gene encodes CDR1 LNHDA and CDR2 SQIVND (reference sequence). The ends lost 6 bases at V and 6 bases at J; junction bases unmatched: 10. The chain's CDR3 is CASRPLQGVAGELFF. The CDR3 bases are TGTGCCAGTAGACCACTTCAGGGGGTTGCCGGGGAGCTGTTTTTT.

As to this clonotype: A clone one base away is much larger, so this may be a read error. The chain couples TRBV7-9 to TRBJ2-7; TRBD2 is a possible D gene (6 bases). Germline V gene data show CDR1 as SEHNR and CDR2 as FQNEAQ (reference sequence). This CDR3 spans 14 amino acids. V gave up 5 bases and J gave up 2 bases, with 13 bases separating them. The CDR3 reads CASSVAGLAYEQYF. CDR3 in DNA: TGTGCCAGCAGCGTCGCGGGGTTGGCCTACGAGCAGTACTTC.

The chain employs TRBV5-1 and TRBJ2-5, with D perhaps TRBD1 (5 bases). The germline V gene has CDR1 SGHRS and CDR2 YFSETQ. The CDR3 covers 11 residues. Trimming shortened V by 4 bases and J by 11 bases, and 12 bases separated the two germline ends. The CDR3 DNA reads TGCGCCAGCAGCGGACACCATGAGCAGTACTTC. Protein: CASSGHHEQYF.

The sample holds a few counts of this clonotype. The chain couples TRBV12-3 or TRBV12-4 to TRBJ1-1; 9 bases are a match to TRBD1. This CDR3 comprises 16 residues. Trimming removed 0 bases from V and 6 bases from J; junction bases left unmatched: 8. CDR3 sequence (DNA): TGTGCCAGCAGTTTAGCCTCGACAGGGGGGTTGGCTGAAGCTTTCTTT. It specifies CASSLASTGGLAEAFF.

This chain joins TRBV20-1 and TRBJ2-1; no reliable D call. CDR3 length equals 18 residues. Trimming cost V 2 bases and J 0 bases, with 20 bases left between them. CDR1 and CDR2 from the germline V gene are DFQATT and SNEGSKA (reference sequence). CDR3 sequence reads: CSARNPSPGAFSYNEQFF. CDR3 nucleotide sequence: TGCAGTGCTAGAAACCCGTCACCAGGAGCTTTCTCCTACAATGAGCAGTTCTTC.

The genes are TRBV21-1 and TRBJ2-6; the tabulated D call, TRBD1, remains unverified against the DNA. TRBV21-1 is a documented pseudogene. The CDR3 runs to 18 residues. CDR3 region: CASSKWDRVFYGANVLTF. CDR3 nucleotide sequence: TGTGCCAGCAGCAAATGGGACAGGGTGTTTTATGGGGCCAACGTCCTGACTTTC.

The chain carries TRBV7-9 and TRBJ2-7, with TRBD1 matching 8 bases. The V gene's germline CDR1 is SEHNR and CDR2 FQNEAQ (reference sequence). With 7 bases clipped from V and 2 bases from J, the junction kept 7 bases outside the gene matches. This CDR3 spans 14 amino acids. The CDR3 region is CASNPGQAPYEQYF. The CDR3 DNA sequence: TGTGCCAGCAATCCGGGACAGGCGCCCTACGAGCAGTACTTC. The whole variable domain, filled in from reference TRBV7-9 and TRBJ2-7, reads DTGVSQNPRHKITKRGQNVTFRCDPISEHNRLYWYRQTLGQGPEFLTYFQNEAQLEKSRLLSDRFSAERPKGSFSTLEIQRTEQGDSAMYLCASNPGQAPYEQYFGPGTRLTVT.

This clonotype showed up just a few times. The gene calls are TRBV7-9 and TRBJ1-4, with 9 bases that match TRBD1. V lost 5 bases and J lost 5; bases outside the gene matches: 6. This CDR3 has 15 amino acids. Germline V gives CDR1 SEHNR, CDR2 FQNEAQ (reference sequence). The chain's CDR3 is CASSPGQGRNEKLFF. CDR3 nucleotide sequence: TGTGCCAGCAGCCCTGGACAGGGGCGGAATGAAAAACTGTTTTTT.

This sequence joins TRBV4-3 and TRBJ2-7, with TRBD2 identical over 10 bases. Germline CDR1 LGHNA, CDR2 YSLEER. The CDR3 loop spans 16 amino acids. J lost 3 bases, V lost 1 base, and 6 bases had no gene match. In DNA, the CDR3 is TGCGCCAGCAGCCAAGGTGGTACTAGCGGGATCTACGAGCAGTACTTC. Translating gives CASSQGGTSGIYEQYF.

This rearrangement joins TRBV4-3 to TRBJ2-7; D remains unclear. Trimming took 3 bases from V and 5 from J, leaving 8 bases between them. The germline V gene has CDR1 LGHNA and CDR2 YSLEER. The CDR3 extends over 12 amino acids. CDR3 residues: CASSHPTHEQYF. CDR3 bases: TGCGCCAGCAGCCACCCGACCCACGAGCAGTACTTC.

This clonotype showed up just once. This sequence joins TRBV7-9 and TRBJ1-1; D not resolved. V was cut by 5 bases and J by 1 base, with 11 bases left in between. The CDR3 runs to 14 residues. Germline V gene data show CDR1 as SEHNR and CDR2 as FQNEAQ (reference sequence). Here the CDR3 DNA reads TGTGCCAGCAGCCCCGGCAGGACGAACACTGAAGCTTTCTTT. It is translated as CASSPGRTNTEAFF.

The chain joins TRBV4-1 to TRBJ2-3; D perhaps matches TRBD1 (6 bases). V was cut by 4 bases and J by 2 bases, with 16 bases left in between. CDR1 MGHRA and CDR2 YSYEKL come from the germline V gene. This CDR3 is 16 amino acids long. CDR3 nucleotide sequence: TGCGCCAGCAGCCCAGGGGTAAGGGGGTACACAGATACGCAGTATTTT. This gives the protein CASSPGVRGYTDTQYF.